This TCR beta chain was found in a study of blood T cell repertoires in COVID-19. V was trimmed by 3 bases and J by 6 bases, leaving 11 bases between them. In germline, CDR1 is WNHNN, CDR2 SYGVQD (reference sequence). This CDR3 comprises 13 residues. The method was immunoSEQ multiplex PCR; TCRdb's version includes in-frame clones alone and lacks a portion of them. This repertoire shows roughly 110,000 clones, 80% to 90% found once; its top ten account for 4.6%. The source is a woman in her fifties or sixties with acute or convalescent COVID-19. The chain employs TRBV10-1 and TRBJ1-2; D unclear. The source material was peripheral blood. DNA of the CDR3: TGCGCCAGCAGTGAAAGCAGGTCGGATGGCTACACCTTC. This encodes CASSESRSDGYTF.